This TCR beta chain was identified in a study of shared clonotypes between healthy human individuals. The study, taken as a whole, reports: Researchers sampled only blood; tissue repertoires likely differ.

Looked up from germline, CDR1 is SGDLS and CDR2 is YYNGEE. Trimming stripped 0 bases from V and 10 bases from J, with 16 bases between. The CDR3 is 14 residues long. Concerning this clone itself: Its matching antigen is unknown.

TCRdb's table, derived via immunoSEQ multiplex PCR, lists solely in-frame clones and lacks some. The profile shows about 2.1 million clones, 85% to 95% of them singletons. Selected positively for CCR7 and CD45RO-negative, naive CD8 cells excluded terminally differentiated effector memory CD45RA+ cells. The sequenced sample consisted of naive CD8+ T cells from PBMCs. This clonotype was sampled from a man aged 18 to 30 in good health. Some clones in this sample may be carry-over from other donors' samples. This chain links TRBV9 with TRBJ1-1; D unresolved. The CDR3 sequence: CASSVDEKAFGAFF. In DNA form, the CDR3 reads TGTGCCAGCAGCGTAGATGAGAAGGCTTTCGGAGCTTTCTTT. Full variable domain (missing parts from reference TRBV9 and TRBJ1-1): DSGVTQTPKHLITATGQRVTLRCSPRSGDLSVYWYQQSLDQGLQFLIQYYNGEERAKGNILERFSAQQFPDLHSELNLSSLELGDSALYFCASSVDEKAFGAFFGQGTRLTVV.